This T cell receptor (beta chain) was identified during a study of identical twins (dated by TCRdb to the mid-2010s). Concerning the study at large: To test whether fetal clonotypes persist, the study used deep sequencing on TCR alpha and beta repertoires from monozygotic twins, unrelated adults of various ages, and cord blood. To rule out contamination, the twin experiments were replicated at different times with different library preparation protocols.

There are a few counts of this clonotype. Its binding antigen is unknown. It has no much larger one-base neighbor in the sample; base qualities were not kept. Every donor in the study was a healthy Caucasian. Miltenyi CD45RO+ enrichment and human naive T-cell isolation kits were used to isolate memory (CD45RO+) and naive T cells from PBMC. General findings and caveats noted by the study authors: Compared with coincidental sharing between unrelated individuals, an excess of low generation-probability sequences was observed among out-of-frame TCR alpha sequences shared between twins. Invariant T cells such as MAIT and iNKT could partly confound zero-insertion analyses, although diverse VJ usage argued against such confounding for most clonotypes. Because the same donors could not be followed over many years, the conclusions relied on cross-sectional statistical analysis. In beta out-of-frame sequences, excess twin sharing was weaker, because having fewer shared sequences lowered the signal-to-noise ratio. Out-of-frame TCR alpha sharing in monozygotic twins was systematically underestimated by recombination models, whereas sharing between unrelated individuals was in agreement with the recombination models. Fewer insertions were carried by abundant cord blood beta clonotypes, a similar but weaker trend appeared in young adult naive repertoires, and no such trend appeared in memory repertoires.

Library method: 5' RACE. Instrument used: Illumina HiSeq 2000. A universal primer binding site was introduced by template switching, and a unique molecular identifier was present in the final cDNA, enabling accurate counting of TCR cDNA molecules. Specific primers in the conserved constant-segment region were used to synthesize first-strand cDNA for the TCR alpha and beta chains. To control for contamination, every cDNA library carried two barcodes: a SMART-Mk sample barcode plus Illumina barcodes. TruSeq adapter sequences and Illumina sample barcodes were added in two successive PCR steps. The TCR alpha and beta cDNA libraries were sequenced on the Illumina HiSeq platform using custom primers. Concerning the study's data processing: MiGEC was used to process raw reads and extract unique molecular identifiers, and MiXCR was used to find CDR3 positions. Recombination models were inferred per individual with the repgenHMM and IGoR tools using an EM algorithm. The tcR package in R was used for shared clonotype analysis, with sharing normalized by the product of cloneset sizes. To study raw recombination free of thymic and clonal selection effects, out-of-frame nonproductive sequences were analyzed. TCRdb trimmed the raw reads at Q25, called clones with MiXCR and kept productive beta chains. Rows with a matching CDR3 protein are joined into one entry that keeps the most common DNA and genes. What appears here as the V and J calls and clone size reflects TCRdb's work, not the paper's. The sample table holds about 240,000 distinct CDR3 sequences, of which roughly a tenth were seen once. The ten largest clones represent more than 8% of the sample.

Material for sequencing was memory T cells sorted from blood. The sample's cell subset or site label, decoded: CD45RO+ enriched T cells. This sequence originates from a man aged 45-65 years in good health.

CDR3 reads: CASSLGLREETQYF. The DNA reads as follows: TGTGCCAGCAGCTTAGGCTTGAGGGAAGAGACCCAGTACTTC. This chain is built from TRBV13 and TRBJ2-5; D gene: possibly TRBD2, on 5 matching bases. The CDR3 holds 14 amino acids from the cysteine to the phenylalanine. Of the read, only the CDR3 DNA is kept; its 42 bases are in frame from base 1. As encoded in the germline V gene (reference sequence), CDR1 is PRHDT while CDR2 is FYEKMQ. V was cut back by 0 bases and J by 3 bases, leaving a gap of 8 bases between them. The CDR3 plus the reference TRBV13 and TRBJ2-5 genes for the other parts give the full variable domain: AAGVIQSPRHLIKEKRETATLKCYPIPRHDTVYWYQQGPGQDPQFLISFYEKMQSDKGSIPDRFSAQQFSDYHSELNMSSLELGDSALYFCASSLGLREETQYFGPGTRLLVL.